These 16 T cell receptor beta chains were sequenced from one sample in a study of early T cells in non-severe SARS-CoV-2 infection (dated by TCRdb to about 2021). Receptor amplification or capture employed 5' RACE. Sequenced using a NextSeq 500. In TCRdb, the public reads were trimmed at Q25 with fastp and aligned with MiXCR, with productive beta chains retained. Rows with a matching CDR3 protein are joined into one entry that keeps the most common DNA and genes. The sample has approximately 34,000 distinct CDR3 sequences on record, about 8% of them singletons. The ten top clones hold under 15% of the sample. Sequenced material: whole blood, taken at baseline. The receptor set was obtained from an adult who was a healthcare worker with PCR-confirmed SARS-CoV-2 infection or an uninfected control (not recorded which).

This clonotype has only a few counts. Relative to the germline gene, one junction end is altered; a read error may explain this. This rearrangement joins TRBV12-3 or TRBV12-4 to TRBJ1-5; 10 positions match TRBD1. This CDR3 has 12 amino acids. The CDR3 DNA follows: TGTGCCAGCAGTCACACTGACAGGGGGCTCCAGTTT. This codes for CASSHTDRGLQF.

The chain employs TRBV29-1 and TRBJ1-2; 7 bases are a match to TRBD1. V gave up 6 bases and J gave up 2 bases; unmatched junction bases: 6. Looked up from germline, CDR1 is SQVTM and CDR2 is ANQGSEA. The CDR3 is 13 residues long. CDR3 in amino acids: CSVAPGQNYGYTF. Written as DNA, the CDR3 is TGCAGCGTAGCACCGGGACAGAACTATGGCTACACCTTC.

V usage is TRBV11-1 and J usage is TRBJ1-1; the D is unclear. Germline V gives CDR1 SGHAT, CDR2 FQDESV (reference sequence). V dropped 2 bases and J dropped 5 bases, with 6 bases sitting between them. CDR3 length equals 12 residues. CDR3 sequence reads: CASSLSRTEAFF. The CDR3, as DNA: TGTGCCAGCAGCTTATCCCGGACTGAAGCTTTCTTT.

This rearrangement joins TRBV18 to TRBJ2-4; TRBD1 aligns across 8 bases. From germline, CDR1 is KGHSH and CDR2 LQKENI. V was clipped by 3 bases and J by 7 bases; unmatched bases: 5. CDR3 length: 14 amino acids. The CDR3 here is CASSPGQGINIQYF. The CDR3 nucleotides read TGTGCCAGCTCACCCGGACAGGGTATCAACATTCAGTACTTC.

V usage is TRBV5-5 and J usage is TRBJ1-2, with no clear D. Deletions cut 0 bases from V and 4 bases from J, with 10 bases between. CDR1 and CDR2 from the germline V gene are SGHKS and YYEKEE (reference sequence). The CDR3 is made up of 14 amino acids. The CDR3 DNA reads TGTGCCAGCAGCTTGGCTACGGCAGTCTATGGCTACACCTTC. Residues: CASSLATAVYGYTF.

This clonotype was observed at least ten times. The rearrangement joins TRBV5-4 to TRBJ2-5; a possible D gene is TRBD2 (5 bases). Germline V gene sequence: CDR1 SGHNT, CDR2 YYREEE (reference sequence). This CDR3 region has 13 residues. V was trimmed by 4 bases and J by 5 bases, leaving 12 bases between them. Here the CDR3 reads CASSGRRGETQYF. The CDR3 coding sequence is TGTGCCAGCAGCGGGCGCAGAGGGGAGACCCAGTACTTC.

This clonotype was counted a few times. The chain links TRBV2 to TRBJ1-5, with D perhaps matching TRBD1 (6 bases). Per germline, CDR1 SNHLY and CDR2 FYNNEI. V was shortened by 7 bases and J by 6 bases, with 16 bases between the two germline ends. The CDR3 has 14 residues. CDR3 DNA sequence: TGTGCCAGCAATTCTAGACAGGCCCCTCAGCCCCAGCATTTT. Its protein is CASNSRQAPQPQHF.

The V and J genes are TRBV6-2 or TRBV6-3 and TRBJ1-5; D is undetermined. Trimming removed 0 bases at V and 6 bases at J, with 12 bases between. Germline V gene lookup returns CDR1 MNHEY and CDR2 SVGEGT. The CDR3 runs 15 residues. The CDR3 loop is CASSYSSYAVQPQHF. In DNA form, the CDR3 reads TGTGCCAGCAGTTACTCGAGCTATGCGGTTCAGCCCCAGCATTTT.

The chain employs TRBV11-2 and TRBJ1-6; D possibly corresponds to TRBD1 (5 bases). Deletions cut 2 bases from V and 6 bases from J, with 23 bases between. Germline-derived CDR1 and CDR2 are SGHAT and FQNNGV. The CDR3 extends over 19 amino acids. The CDR3 here is CASSLRSLRTLRGNSPLHF. The DNA for the CDR3 is TGTGCCAGCAGCTTAAGGAGTCTCAGGACCCTAAGGGGTAATTCACCCCTCCACTTT.

This clonotype occurred many times. The chain recombines TRBV9 with TRBJ2-3, with a possible D match to TRBD1 (6 bases). The CDR3 is 15 amino acids. Trimming removed 4 bases from V and 3 bases from J, with 15 bases in between. Germline assignment: CDR1 SGDLS and CDR2 YYNGEE. This CDR3 is CASSPMGAGTDTQYF. The CDR3, as DNA: TGTGCCAGCAGCCCCATGGGGGCTGGTACAGATACGCAGTATTTT.

This clonotype was seen at least ten times. The V gene is TRBV20-1, the J gene TRBJ1-5; 9 bases fit TRBD1. V shed 1 base, J shed 3 bases, and the junction held 4 bases outside the gene matches. The V gene's germline CDR1 is DFQATT and CDR2 SNEGSKA (reference sequence). The CDR3 sequence is 15 residues long. CDR3 protein: CSARGGTGNNQPQHF. The CDR3 nucleotides read TGCAGTGCTAGAGGGGGGACAGGGAACAATCAGCCCCAGCATTTT.

The chain has TRBV10-3 and TRBJ2-1, with 11 bases matching TRBD2. The CDR3 has 13 amino acids. Germline-derived CDR1 and CDR2 are ENHRY and SYGVKD. The V gene end was trimmed by 8 bases and the J gene end by 8 bases; junction bases not matched to a gene: 5. In DNA, the CDR3 is TGTGCCATCGTAGCGGGGGGGCCGGATGAGCAGTTCTTC. Amino acids: CAIVAGGPDEQFF.

The J gene is TRBJ2-2, the V gene TRBV6-1, with 9 bases lining up with TRBD1. Germline V gives CDR1 MNHNS, CDR2 SASEGT. Germline trimming cut 1 base from V and 3 bases from J; bases unmatched to any gene: 0. The CDR3 consists of 15 residues. CDR3 region: CASSEGTGDTGELFF. The CDR3 bases are TGTGCCAGCAGTGAAGGGACAGGGGACACCGGGGAGCTGTTTTTT.

This clonotype has ten or more counts. V is TRBV28 and J is TRBJ2-3; D assignment may be TRBD1 or TRBD2 (5 bases each). The CDR3 loop spans 16 amino acids. Germline V gives CDR1 MDHEN, CDR2 SYDVKM. Between the trimmed V and J ends, which lost 8 bases and 2 bases, there was a span of 20 bases. CDR3 coding DNA: TGTGCCAGCCTGATGGAACCGGGACGGATCACAGATACGCAGTATTTT. This codes for CASLMEPGRITDTQYF.

This clonotype was detected a few times. J is TRBJ2-3 and V is TRBV7-2, with 9 bases aligning to TRBD2. Germline V gene sequence: CDR1 SGHTA, CDR2 FQGNSA. The CDR3 runs to 14 residues. The V and J ends lost 5 bases and 4 bases, in that order; junction bases with no gene match: 4. CDR3: CASSTGLAPDTQYF. The CDR3, as DNA: TGTGCCAGCAGCACGGGACTAGCACCAGATACGCAGTATTTT.

This clonotype has more than one count but fewer than ten. The rearrangement uses TRBV19 and TRBJ2-1; D gene uncertain. The germline CDR1 and CDR2 sequences are LNHDA and SQIVND (reference sequence). The CDR3 extends over 15 amino acids. The ends were cut back, 3 bases at V and 4 bases at J, with 13 bases in the middle. CDR3 nucleotides: TGTGCCAGTAGTATTATTGGAGTCTCTTACAATGAGCAGTTCTTC. Protein sequence: CASSIIGVSYNEQFF.